This T cell receptor (beta chain) was captured in a study of T cell changes during pregnancy in multiple sclerosis (dated by TCRdb to about 2019). Looking at the study overall: The study looked at changes in the T cell repertoire across pregnancy in women with multiple sclerosis.

The CDR3 has 13 amino acids, counting the end cysteine and phenylalanine. Left in the record is the CDR3 DNA by itself, 39 bases read in frame from the first base. CDR1 is given as MGHRA and CDR2 as YSYEKL, both from the germline V gene. A distance of 18 bases separates the germline ends of V and J, which lose 3 bases and 12 bases respectively. Worth noting for this clone: Its target antigen remains unknown. No clone much larger than this one lies a single base away; base qualities are absent.

The library relied on the immunoSEQ multiplex PCR assay. This is the immuneACCESS table as TCRdb keeps it, with only in-frame sequences that have V and J called. A part of the clones is gone; compared with another copy, unresolved V genes explain less than half, and the rest is unexplained. Within this sample are over 70,000 clones, with 90% to 95% of them counted one time only. About 2% of the sample is held by the ten biggest clonotypes. This sequence was found in a female donor with multiple sclerosis, enrolled in a pregnancy study. Sequencing was performed on peripheral blood, taken in the third trimester of pregnancy. This receptor chain uses TRBV4-1 and TRBJ2-7; TRBD1 is perhaps the D gene, given 5 matching bases. This receptor has the CDR3 CASSHTLDGQRYF. The sequenced DNA is TGCGCCAGCAGCCATACTCTCGACGGACAACGGTACTTC.